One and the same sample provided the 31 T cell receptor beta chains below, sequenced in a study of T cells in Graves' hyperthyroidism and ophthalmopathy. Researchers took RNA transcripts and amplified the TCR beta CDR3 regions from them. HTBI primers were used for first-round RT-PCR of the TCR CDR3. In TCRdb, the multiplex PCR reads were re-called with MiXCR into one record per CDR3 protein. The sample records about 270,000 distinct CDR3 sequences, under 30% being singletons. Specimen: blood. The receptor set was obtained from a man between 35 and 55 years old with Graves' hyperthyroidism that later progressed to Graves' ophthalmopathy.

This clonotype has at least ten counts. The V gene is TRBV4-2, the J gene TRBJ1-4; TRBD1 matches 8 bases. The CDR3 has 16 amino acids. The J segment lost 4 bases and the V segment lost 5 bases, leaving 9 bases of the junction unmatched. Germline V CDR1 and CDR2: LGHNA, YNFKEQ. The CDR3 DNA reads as TGTGCCAGCAGCACCCGAGCCGGACAGGGTAATGAAAAACTGTTTTTT. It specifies CASSTRAGQGNEKLFF.

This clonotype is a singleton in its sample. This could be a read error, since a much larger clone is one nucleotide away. CDR3 nucleotides: TGTGCCGGCACCACTACGGAGAGGGGGCAAGAGACCCAGTACTTC. This encodes CAGTTTERGQETQYF. V usage is TRBV7-9 and J usage is TRBJ2-5, with D tentatively TRBD1 (6 bases). The ends were cut back, 11 bases at V and 2 bases at J, with 21 bases in the middle. The germline V gene encodes CDR1 SEHNR and CDR2 FQNEAQ (reference sequence). This CDR3 region has 15 residues.

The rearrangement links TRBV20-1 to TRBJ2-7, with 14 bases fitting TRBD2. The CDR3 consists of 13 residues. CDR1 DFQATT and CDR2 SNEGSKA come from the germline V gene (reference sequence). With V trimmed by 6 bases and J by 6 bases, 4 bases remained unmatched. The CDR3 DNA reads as TGCAGTGCCGGAGGACTAGCGGGGGGCGAGCAGTACTTC. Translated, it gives CSAGGLAGGEQYF.

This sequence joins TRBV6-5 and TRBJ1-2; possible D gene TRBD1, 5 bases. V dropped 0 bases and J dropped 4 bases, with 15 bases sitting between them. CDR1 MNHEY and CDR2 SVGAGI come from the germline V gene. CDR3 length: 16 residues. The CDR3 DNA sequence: TGTGCCAGCAGTTACTCTAGGGCGGGGGGGAGCTATGGCTACACCTTC. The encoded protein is CASSYSRAGGSYGYTF.

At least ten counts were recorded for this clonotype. The CDR3 coding sequence is TGTGCCAGCAGTTCAGCTAATTCACCCCTCCACTTT. Amino acid sequence: CASSSANSPLHF. This chain connects TRBV12-3 or TRBV12-4 to TRBJ1-6; D is uncertain. V lost 4 bases and J lost 6, with 4 bases in between. This CDR3 region has 12 residues.

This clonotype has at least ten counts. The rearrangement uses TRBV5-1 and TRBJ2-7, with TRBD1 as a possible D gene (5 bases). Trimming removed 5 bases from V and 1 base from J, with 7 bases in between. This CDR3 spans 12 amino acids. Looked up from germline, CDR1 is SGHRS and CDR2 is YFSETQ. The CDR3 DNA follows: TGCGCCAGCAGGGCAGGGTCCTACGAGCAGTACTTC. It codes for CASRAGSYEQYF.

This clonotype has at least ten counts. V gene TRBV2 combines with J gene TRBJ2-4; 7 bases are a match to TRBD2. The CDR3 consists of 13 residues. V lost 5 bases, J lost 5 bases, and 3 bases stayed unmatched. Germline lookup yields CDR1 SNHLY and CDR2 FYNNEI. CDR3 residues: CASSPGLENIQYF. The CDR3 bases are TGTGCCAGCAGTCCTGGACTAGAAAACATTCAGTACTTC.

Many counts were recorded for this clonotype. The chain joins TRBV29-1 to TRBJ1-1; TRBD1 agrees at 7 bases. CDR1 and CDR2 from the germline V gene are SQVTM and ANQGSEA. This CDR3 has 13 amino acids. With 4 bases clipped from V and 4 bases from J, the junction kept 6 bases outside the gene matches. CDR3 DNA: TGCAGCGTTGGGCCCCGACAGGGCACTGAAGCTTTCTTT. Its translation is CSVGPRQGTEAFF.

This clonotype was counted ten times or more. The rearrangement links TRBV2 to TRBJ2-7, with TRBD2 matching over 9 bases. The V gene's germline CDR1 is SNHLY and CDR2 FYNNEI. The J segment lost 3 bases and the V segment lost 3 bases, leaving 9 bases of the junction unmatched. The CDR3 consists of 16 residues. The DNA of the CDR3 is TGTGCCAGCAGTGACCTAGCGGGGAGGAAGGTCTACGAGCAGTACTTC. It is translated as CASSDLAGRKVYEQYF.

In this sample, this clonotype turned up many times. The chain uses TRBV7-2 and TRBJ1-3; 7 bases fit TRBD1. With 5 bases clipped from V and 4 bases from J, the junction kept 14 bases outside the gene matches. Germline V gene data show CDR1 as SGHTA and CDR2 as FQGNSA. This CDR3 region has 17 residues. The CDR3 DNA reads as TGTGCCAGCAGCATCGAAACTGGACAGGCTTGGGGAAACACCATATATTTT. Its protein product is CASSIETGQAWGNTIYF.

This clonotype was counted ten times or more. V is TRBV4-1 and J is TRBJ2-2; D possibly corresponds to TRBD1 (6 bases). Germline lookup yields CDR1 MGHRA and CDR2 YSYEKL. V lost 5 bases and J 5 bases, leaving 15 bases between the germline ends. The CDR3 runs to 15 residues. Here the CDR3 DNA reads TGCGCCAGCAGCTCCCCAGGGGAGCGGACCGGGGAGCTGTTTTTT. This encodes CASSSPGERTGELFF.

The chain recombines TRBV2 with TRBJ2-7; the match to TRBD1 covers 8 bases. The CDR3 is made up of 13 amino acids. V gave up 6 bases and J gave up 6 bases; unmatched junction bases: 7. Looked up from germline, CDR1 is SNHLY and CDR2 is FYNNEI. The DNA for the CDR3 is TGTGCCAGCAGAGAGGACAGGGCAAGCGAGCAGTACTTC. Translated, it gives CASREDRASEQYF.

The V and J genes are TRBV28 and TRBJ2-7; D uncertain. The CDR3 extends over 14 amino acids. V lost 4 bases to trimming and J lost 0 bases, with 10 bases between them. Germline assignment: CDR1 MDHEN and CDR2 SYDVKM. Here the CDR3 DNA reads TGTGCCAGCAGTTCGGTGGGCTTCTCCTACGAGCAGTACTTC. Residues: CASSSVGFSYEQYF.

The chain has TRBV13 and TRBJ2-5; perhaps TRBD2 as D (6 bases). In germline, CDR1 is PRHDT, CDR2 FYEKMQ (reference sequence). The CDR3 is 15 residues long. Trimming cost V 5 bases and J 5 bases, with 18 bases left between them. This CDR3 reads CASSLPTRSPETQYF. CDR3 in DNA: TGTGCCAGCAGCCTACCGACTAGGTCCCCGGAGACCCAGTACTTC.

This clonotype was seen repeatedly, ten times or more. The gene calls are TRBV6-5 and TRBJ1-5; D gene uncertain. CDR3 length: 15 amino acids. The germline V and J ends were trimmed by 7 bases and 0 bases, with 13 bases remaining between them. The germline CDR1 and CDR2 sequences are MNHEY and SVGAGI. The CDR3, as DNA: TGTGCCAGCACCCAGGCCCCCCTTAGCAATCAGCCCCAGCATTTT. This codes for CASTQAPLSNQPQHF.

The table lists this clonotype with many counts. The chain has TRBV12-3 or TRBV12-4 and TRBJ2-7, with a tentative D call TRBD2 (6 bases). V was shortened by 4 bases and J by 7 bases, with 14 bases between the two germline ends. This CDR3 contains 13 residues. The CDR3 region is CASSWYLRGEQYF. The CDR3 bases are TGTGCCAGCAGTTGGTACCTTCGGGGGGAGCAGTACTTC.

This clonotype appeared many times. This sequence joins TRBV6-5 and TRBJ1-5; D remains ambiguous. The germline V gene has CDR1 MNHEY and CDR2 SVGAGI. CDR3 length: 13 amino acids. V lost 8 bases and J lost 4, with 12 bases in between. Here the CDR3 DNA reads TGTGCCAGCTCTAGGGCTCATAATCAGCCCCAGCATTTT. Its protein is CASSRAHNQPQHF.

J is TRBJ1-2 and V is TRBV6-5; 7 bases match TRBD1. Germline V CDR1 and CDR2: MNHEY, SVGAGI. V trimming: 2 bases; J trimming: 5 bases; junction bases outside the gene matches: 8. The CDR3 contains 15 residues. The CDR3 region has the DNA TGTGCCAGCAGTTACACCCCGGACAGGAAGTATGGCTACACCTTC. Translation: CASSYTPDRKYGYTF.

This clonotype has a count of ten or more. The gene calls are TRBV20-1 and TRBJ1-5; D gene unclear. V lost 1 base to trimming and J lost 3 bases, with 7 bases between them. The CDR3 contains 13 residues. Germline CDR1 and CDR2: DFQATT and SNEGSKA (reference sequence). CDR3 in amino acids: CSARGLNNQPQHF. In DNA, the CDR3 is TGCAGTGCTAGAGGACTGAACAATCAGCCCCAGCATTTT.

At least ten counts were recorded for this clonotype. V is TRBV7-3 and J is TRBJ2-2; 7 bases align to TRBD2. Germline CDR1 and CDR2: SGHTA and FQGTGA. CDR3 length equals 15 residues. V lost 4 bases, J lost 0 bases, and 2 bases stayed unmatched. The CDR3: CASSSGLTNTGELFF. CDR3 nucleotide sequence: TGTGCCAGCAGCTCGGGACTAACGAACACCGGGGAGCTGTTTTTT. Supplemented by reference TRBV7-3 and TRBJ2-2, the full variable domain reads GAGVSQTPSNKVTEKGKYVELRCDPISGHTALYWYRQSLGQGPEFLIYFQGTGAADDSGLPNDRFFAVRPEGSVSTLKIQRTERGDSAVYLCASSSGLTNTGELFFGEGSRLTVL.

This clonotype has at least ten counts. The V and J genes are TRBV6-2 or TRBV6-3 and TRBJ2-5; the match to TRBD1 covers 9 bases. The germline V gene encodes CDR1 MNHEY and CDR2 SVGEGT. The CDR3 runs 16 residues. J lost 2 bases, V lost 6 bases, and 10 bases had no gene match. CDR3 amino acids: CASSTDRGTPQETQYF. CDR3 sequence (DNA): TGTGCCAGCAGCACGGACAGGGGCACACCTCAAGAGACCCAGTACTTC.

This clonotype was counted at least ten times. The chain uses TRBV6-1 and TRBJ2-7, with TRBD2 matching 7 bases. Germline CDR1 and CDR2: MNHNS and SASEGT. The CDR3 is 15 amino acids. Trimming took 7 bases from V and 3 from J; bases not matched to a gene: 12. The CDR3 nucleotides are TGTGCCAGCAAACCCCCTCTAGCGGAGGTCTACGAGCAGTACTTC. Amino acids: CASKPPLAEVYEQYF.

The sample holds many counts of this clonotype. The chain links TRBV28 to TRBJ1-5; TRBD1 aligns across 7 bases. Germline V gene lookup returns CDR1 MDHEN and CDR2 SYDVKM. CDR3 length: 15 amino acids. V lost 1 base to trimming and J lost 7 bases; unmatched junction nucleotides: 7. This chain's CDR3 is CASSLLPGGEQPQHF. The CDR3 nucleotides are TGTGCCAGCAGTTTATTGCCAGGGGGGGAACAGCCCCAGCATTTT.

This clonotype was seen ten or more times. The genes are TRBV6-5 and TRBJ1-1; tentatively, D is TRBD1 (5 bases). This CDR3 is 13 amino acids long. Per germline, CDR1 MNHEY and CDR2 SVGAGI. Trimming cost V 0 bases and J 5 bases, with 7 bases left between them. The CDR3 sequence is CASSYSEGTEAFF. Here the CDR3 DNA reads TGTGCCAGCAGTTACTCAGAGGGGACTGAAGCTTTCTTT.

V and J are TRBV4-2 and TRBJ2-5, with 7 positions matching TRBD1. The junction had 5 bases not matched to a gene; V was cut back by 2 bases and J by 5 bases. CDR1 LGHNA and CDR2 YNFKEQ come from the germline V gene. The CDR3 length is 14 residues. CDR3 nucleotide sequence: TGTGCCAGCAGCCAAACACAGGGGACGGAGACCCAGTACTTC. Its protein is CASSQTQGTETQYF.

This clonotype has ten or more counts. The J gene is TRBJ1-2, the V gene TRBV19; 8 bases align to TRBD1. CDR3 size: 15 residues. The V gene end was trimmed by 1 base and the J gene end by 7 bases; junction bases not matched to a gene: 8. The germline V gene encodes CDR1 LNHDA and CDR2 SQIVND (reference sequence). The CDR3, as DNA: TGTGCCAGTAGTATAGTTAGGCAGGGGGCTCGTGGCTACACCTTC. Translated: CASSIVRQGARGYTF.

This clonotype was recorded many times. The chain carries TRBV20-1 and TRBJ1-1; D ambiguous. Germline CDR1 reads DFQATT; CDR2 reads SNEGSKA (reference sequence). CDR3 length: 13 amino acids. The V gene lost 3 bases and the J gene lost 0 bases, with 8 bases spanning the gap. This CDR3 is CSASFRLNTEAFF. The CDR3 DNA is TGCAGTGCTAGTTTCAGACTGAACACTGAAGCTTTCTTT.

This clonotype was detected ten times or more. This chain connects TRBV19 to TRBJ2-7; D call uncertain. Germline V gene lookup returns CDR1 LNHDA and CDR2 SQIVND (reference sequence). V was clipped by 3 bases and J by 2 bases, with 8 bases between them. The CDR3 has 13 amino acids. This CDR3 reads CASSIRTTYEQYF. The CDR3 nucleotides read TGTGCCAGTAGTATCCGGACCACCTACGAGCAGTACTTC.

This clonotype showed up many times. The CDR3 sequence is CASSPGLVYEQYF. The CDR3 DNA sequence: TGCGCCAGCAGCCCGGGACTAGTCTACGAGCAGTACTTC. The chain employs TRBV5-1 and TRBJ2-7; 8 bases line up with TRBD2. V gave up 4 bases and J gave up 3 bases; unmatched junction bases: 3. Germline lookup yields CDR1 SGHRS and CDR2 YFSETQ. The CDR3 extends over 13 amino acids.

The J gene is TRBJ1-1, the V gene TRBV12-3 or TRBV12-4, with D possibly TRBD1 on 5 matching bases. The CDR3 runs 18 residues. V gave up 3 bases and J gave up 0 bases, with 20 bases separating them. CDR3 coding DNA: TGTGCCAGCAGTTTCGCCGGGGCCTCACCCATCATGAACACTGAAGCTTTCTTT. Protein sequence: CASSFAGASPIMNTEAFF.

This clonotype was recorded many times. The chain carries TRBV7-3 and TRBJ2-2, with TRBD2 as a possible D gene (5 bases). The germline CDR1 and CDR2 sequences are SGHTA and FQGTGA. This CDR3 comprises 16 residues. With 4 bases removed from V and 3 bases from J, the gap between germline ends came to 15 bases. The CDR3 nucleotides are TGTGCCAGCAGCTCGCAGGCGCGGGTGGACACCGGGGAGCTGTTTTTT. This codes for CASSSQARVDTGELFF.